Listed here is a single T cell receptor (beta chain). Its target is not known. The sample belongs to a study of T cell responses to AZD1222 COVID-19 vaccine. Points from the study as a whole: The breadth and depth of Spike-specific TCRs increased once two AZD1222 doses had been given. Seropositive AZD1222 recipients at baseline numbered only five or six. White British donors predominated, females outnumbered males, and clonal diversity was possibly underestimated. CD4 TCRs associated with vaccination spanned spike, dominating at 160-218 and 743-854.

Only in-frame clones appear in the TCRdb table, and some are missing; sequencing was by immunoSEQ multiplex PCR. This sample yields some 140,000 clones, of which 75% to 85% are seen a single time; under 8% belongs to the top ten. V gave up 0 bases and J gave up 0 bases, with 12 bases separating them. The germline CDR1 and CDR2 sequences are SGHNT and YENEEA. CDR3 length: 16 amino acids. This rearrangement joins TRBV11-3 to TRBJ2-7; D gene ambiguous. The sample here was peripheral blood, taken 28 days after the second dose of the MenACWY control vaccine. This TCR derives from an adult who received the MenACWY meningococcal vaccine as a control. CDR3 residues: CASSLDFPRDSYEQYF. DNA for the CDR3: TGTGCCAGCAGCTTAGATTTTCCCAGAGACTCCTACGAGCAGTACTTC.